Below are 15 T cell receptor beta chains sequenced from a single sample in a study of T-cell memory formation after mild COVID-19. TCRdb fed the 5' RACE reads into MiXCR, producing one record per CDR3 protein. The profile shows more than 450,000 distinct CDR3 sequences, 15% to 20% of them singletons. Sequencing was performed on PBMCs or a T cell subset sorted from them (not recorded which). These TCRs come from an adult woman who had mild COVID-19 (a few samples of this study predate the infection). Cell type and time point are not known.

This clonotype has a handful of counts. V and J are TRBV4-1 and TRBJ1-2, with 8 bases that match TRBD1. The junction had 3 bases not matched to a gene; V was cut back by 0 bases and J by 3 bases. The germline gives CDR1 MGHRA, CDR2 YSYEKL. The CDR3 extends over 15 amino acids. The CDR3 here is CASSQEGQGYYGYTF. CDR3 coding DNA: TGCGCCAGCAGCCAAGAAGGACAGGGCTACTATGGCTACACCTTC.

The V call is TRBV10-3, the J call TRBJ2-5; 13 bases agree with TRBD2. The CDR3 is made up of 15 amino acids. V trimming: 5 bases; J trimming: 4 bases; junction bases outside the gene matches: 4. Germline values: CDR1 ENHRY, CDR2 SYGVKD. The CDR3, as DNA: TGTGCCATCAGTAGACTAGCGGGAGGTTTAGAGACCCAGTACTTC. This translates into CAISRLAGGLETQYF.

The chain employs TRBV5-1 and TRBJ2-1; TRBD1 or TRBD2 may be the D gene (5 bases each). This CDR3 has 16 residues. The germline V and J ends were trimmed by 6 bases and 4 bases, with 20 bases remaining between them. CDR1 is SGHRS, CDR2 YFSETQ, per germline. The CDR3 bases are TGCGCCAGCAACCCCTGGGTGGGGGAGACGTACAATGAGCAGTTCTTC. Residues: CASNPWVGETYNEQFF.

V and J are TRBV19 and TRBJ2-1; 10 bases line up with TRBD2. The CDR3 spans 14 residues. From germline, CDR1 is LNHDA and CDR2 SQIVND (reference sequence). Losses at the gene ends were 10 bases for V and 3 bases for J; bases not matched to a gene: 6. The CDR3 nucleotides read TGTGCCACTGAAGGGACTAGCGACTACAATGAGCAGTTCTTC. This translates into CATEGTSDYNEQFF.

CDR3 DNA: TGTGCCATCAGTGCTAGCGGGGGGACCTACGAGCAGTACTTC. Its protein is CAISASGGTYEQYF. V usage is TRBV10-3 and J usage is TRBJ2-7; 11 bases map to TRBD2. Germline V gene sequence: CDR1 ENHRY, CDR2 SYGVKD. The CDR3 consists of 14 residues. The V gene end was trimmed by 4 bases and the J gene end by 2 bases; junction bases not matched to a gene: 1.

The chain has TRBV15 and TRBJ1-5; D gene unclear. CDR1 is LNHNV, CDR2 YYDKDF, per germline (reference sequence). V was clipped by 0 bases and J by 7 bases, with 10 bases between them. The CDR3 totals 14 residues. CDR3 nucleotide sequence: TGTGCCACCAGCAGAGAGGTAGGGTGGCAGCCCCAGCATTTT. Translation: CATSREVGWQPQHF.

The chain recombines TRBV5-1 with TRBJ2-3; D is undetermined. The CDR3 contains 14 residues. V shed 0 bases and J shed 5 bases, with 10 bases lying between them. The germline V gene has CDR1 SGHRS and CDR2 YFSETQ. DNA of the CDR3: TGCGCCAGCAGCTTGGGTAGGGCTGAAGATACGCAGTATTTT. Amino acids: CASSLGRAEDTQYF.

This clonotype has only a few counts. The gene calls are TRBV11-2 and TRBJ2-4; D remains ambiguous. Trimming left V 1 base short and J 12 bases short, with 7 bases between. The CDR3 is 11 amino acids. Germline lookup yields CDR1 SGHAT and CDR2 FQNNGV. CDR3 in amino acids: CASSLGDNQYF. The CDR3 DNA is TGTGCCAGCAGCTTAGGAGACAATCAGTACTTC.

CDR3 region: CATSDLTGSYNEQFF. For the CDR3, the DNA is TGTGCCACCAGTGATTTGACCGGATCCTACAATGAGCAGTTCTTC. This sequence joins TRBV24-1 and TRBJ2-1; no reliable D call. Trimming left V 0 bases short and J 1 base short, with 6 bases between. This CDR3 region has 15 residues. Germline CDR1 KGHDR, CDR2 SFDVKD.

CDR3 residues: CAWSFMGGGTDTQYF. For the CDR3, the DNA is TGTGCCTGGAGCTTTATGGGAGGAGGCACAGATACGCAGTATTTT. The V and J genes are TRBV30 and TRBJ2-3, with a tentative D call TRBD2 (6 bases). Per germline, CDR1 GTSNPN and CDR2 SVGIG (reference sequence). The CDR3 has 15 residues. Between the trimmed V and J ends, which lost 3 bases and 1 base, there was a span of 14 bases.

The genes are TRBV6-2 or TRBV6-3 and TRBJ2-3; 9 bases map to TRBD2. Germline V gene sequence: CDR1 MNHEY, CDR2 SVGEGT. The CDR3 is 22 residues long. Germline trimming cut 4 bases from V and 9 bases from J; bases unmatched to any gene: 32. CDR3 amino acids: CASSLNFGSPHLGVAGEDTQYF. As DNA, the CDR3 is TGTGCCAGCAGTTTGAACTTTGGGTCCCCCCACTTAGGAGTAGCGGGAGAGGACACGCAGTATTTT.

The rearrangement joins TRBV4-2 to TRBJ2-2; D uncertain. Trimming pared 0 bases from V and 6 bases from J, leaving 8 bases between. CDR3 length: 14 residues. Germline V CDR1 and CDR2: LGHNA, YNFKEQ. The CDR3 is CASSQDELSGELFF. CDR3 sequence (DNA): TGTGCCAGCAGCCAAGATGAGTTATCCGGGGAGCTGTTTTTT.

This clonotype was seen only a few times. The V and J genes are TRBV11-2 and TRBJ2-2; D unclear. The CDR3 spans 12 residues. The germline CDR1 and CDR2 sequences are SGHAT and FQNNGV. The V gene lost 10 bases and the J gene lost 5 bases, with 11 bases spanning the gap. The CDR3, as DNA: TGTGCCAACGGAAAGTTTACCGGGGAGCTGTTTTTT. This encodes CANGKFTGELFF.

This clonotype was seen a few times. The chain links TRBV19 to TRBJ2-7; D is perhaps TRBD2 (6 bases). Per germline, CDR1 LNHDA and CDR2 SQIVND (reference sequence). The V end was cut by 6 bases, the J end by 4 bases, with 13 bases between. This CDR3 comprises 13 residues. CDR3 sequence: CASSGGGLYEQYF. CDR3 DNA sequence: TGTGCCAGTAGCGGGGGTGGGCTATACGAGCAGTACTTC.

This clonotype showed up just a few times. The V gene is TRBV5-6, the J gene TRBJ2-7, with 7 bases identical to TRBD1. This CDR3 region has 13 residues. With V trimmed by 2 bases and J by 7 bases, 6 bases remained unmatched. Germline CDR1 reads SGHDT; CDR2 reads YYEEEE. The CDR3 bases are TGTGCCAGCAGCTTTGGACAGGCCCTTGAGCAGTACTTC. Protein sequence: CASSFGQALEQYF. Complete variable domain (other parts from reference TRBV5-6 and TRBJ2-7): DAGVTQSPTHLIKTRGQQVTLRCSPKSGHDTVSWYQQALGQGPQFIFQYYEEEERQRGNFPDRFSGHQFPNYSSELNVNALLLGDSALYLCASSFGQALEQYFGPGTRLTVT.